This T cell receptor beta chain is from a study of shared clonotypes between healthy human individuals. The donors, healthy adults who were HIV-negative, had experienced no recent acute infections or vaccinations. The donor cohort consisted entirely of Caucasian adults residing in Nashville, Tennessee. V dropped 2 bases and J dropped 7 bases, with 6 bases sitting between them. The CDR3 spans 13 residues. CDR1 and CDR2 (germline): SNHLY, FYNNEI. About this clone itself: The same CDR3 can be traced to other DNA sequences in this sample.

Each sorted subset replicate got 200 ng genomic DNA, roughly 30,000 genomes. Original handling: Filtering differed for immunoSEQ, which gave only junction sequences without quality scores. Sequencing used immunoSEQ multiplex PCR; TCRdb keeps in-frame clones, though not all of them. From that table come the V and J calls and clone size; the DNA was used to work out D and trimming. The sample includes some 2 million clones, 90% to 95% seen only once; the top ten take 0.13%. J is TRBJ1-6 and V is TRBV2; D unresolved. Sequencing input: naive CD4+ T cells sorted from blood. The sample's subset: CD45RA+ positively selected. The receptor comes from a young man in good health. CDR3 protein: CASSELLNSPLHF. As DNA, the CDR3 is TGTGCCAGCAGTGAATTGTTAAATTCACCCCTCCACTTT.